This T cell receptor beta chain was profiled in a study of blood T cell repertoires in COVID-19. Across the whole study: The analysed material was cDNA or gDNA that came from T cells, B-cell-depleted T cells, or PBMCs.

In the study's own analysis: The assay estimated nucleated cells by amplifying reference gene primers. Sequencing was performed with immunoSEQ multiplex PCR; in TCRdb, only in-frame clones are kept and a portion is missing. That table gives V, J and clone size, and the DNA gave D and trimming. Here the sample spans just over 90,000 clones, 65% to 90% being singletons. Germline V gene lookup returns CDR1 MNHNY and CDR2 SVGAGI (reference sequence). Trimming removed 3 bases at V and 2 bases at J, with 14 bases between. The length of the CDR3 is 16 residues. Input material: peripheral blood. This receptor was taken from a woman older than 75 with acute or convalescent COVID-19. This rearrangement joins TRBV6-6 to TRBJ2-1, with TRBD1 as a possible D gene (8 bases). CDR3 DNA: TGTGCCAGCAGTTATGAACAGGGGGGGCCCTACAATGAGCAGTTCTTC. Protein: CASSYEQGGPYNEQFF.